The T cell receptor (beta chain) described here comes from a study of neurological immune-mediated disorders. With 10-nucleotide random UMIs included, cDNA was synthesized by 5'RACE. TCRdb reanalysed the 5' RACE reads using MiXCR and keeps one entry per CDR3 protein. The table includes roughly 60,000 distinct CDR3 sequences, less than 10% detected once. This clonotype appeared many times. Per the germline V gene, CDR1 is MNHEY and CDR2 is SMNVEV (reference sequence). After removal of 8 bases from V and 5 bases from J, the junction contained 11 bases not matched to a gene. This CDR3 contains 16 residues. Regarding time point: longitudinal time-point 2.

This receptor was obtained from a man aged 30-40 years in good health. The sequenced sample was PBMCs. J is TRBJ2-2 and V is TRBV27; 10 bases line up with TRBD2. The CDR3 loop is CASGYLAGGGTGELFF. CDR3 DNA: TGTGCCAGCGGCTATTTAGCGGGAGGAGGTACCGGGGAGCTGTTTTTT.